Listed here is a single TCR beta chain. V was trimmed by 1 base and J by 7 bases, leaving 16 bases between them. Germline V gene data show CDR1 as MGHRA and CDR2 as YSYEKL. This CDR3 region has 15 residues. This record comes from a study of blood T cell repertoires in COVID-19. Overall study context: Sites across the United States, Italy and Spain contributed samples from acute and convalescent COVID-19. The cDNA or gDNA used as material had been derived from T cells, B-cell-depleted T cells, or PBMCs.

In the original processing: By means of reference gene primer amplification, nucleated cell counts were estimated. TCRdb's copy holds only in-frame clones and misses some; the assay was immunoSEQ multiplex PCR. That table gives V, J and clone size, and the DNA gave D and trimming. The profile shows about 60,000 clones, 70% to 90% of them singletons. What was sequenced was peripheral blood. The receptor comes from a man in his 60s with acute or convalescent COVID-19. This chain uses TRBV4-1 with TRBJ1-1; D is perhaps TRBD1 (6 bases). CDR3 amino acids: CASSQASQGTDEAFF. Written as DNA, the CDR3 is TGCGCCAGCAGCCAAGCTTCACAGGGTACGGATGAAGCTTTCTTT.